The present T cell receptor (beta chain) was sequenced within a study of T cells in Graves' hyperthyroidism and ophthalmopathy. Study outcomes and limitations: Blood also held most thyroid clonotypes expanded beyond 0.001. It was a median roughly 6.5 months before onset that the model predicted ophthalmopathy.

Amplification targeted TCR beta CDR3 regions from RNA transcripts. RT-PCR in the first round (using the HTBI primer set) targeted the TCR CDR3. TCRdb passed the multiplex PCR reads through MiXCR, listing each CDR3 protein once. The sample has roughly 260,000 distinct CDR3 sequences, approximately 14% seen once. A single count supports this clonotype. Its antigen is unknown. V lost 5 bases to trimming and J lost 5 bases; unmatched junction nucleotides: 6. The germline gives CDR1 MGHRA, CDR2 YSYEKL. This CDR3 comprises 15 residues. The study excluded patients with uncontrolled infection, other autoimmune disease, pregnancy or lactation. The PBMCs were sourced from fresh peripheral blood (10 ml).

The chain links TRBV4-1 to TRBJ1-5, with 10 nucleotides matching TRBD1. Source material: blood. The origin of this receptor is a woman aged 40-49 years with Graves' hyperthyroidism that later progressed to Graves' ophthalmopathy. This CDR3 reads CASSSGQGRDQPQHF. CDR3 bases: TGCGCCAGCAGCTCGGGACAGGGGAGGGATCAGCCCCAGCATTTT.